The 32 T cell receptor beta chains given below trace back to one sample, sequenced in a study of T cells after yellow fever vaccination. TCRdb re-analysed the 5' RACE reads in MiXCR, keeping a single row per CDR3 protein. The table shows under 400,000 distinct CDR3 sequences, with around a tenth occurring only once. This specimen consisted of PBMCs, obtained on the day of the first yellow fever vaccination. The receptors derive from a man aged 18 to 30 who received the YFV17D yellow fever vaccine.

This clonotype has at least ten counts. This chain connects TRBV6-4 to TRBJ2-3; D is perhaps TRBD1 (6 bases). The CDR3 runs 15 residues. CDR1 is MRHNA, CDR2 SNTAGT, per germline. The V and J ends lost 3 bases and 6 bases respectively, with 16 bases between them. CDR3 coding DNA: TGTGCCAGCAGTGAGTCACAGGGTGGTCTTGATACGCAGTATTTT. It codes for CASSESQGGLDTQYF.

This clonotype was counted only a few times. This chain joins TRBV7-9 and TRBJ2-3; 11 nucleotides align to TRBD2. Germline V gene sequence: CDR1 SEHNR, CDR2 FQNEAQ (reference sequence). The length of the CDR3 is 15 residues. The junction had 5 bases not matched to a gene; V was cut back by 7 bases and J by 2 bases. The CDR3 reads CASNIAGGNTDTQYF. The CDR3 nucleotides are TGTGCCAGCAACATAGCGGGGGGGAACACAGATACGCAGTATTTT.

The chain combines TRBV5-6 with TRBJ1-1; D uncertain. The CDR3 length is 14 residues. V lost 4 bases to trimming and J lost 0 bases, with 10 bases between them. Germline V gene sequence: CDR1 SGHDT, CDR2 YYEEEE. CDR3 DNA: TGTGCCAGCAGCCATGGACGGATGAACACTGAAGCTTTCTTT. Translation: CASSHGRMNTEAFF.

This chain links TRBV12-3 or TRBV12-4 with TRBJ2-7; D ambiguous. V lost 2 bases, J lost 3 bases, and 11 bases lay in between. There are 14 residues in the CDR3. The CDR3 sequence is CASSLWAGLYEQYV. Written as DNA, the CDR3 is TGTGCCAGCAGTTTATGGGCAGGTCTCTACGAGCAGTACGTC.

This clonotype showed up many times. The rearrangement uses TRBV6-4 and TRBJ2-3; D uncertain. The CDR3 contains 13 residues. The germline V gene encodes CDR1 MRHNA and CDR2 SNTAGT. The V end lost 5 bases, the J end lost 3 bases, and 9 bases lay between the germline ends. CDR3 DNA: TGTGCCAGCAGTCAAAGGGATACAGATACGCAGTATTTT. The encoded protein is CASSQRDTDTQYF.

This chain joins TRBV7-8 and TRBJ2-1, with D perhaps being TRBD1 or TRBD2 (5 bases each). The CDR3 sequence is 14 residues long. CDR1 SGHVS and CDR2 FQNEAQ come from the germline V gene. Trimming removed 1 base from V and 3 bases from J, with 7 bases in between. The CDR3 coding sequence is TGTGCCAGCAGCTTAGAGGGACGCTACAATGAGCAGTTCTTC. Translating it yields CASSLEGRYNEQFF.

The J gene is TRBJ1-4, the V gene TRBV4-3, with TRBD1 identical over 10 bases. CDR1 and CDR2 from the germline V gene are LGHNA and YSLEER. The length of the CDR3 is 14 residues. V was pared by 3 bases and J by 8 bases, with 3 bases of the junction left unmatched. In DNA, the CDR3 is TGCGCCAGCAGCCAGGGACAGGGGATAGAAAAACTGTTTTTT. Encoded protein: CASSQGQGIEKLFF.

This chain links TRBV4-3 with TRBJ2-7, with D unclear. The V end lost 0 bases, the J end lost 0 bases, and 9 bases lay between the germline ends. The germline V gene encodes CDR1 LGHNA and CDR2 YSLEER. The CDR3 is 15 residues long. CDR3: CASSQDRRRSYEQYF. Written as DNA, the CDR3 is TGCGCCAGCAGCCAAGATCGACGGCGCTCCTACGAGCAGTACTTC.

This clonotype was recorded many times. DNA for the CDR3: TGTGCCAGCAGTTTAGCGAATTCACCCCTCCACTTT. The encoded protein is CASSLANSPLHF. The rearrangement links TRBV28 to TRBJ1-6; D is unresolved. The length of the CDR3 is 12 residues. The germline V gene has CDR1 MDHEN and CDR2 SYDVKM. V lost 2 bases and J 7 bases, leaving 3 bases between the germline ends.

The rearrangement uses TRBV7-9 and TRBJ1-6; D gene ambiguous. This CDR3 has 12 amino acids. From germline, CDR1 is SEHNR and CDR2 FQNEAQ (reference sequence). The ends were cut back, 8 bases at V and 10 bases at J, with 12 bases in the middle. The CDR3 sequence is CASGRDVSPLHF. For the CDR3, the DNA is TGTGCCAGCGGAAGGGATGTATCACCCCTCCACTTT.

This clonotype has more than one count but fewer than ten. The chain joins TRBV5-6 to TRBJ1-1, with D tentatively TRBD1 (5 bases). V lost 1 base and J 1 base, leaving 11 bases between the germline ends. Germline V CDR1 and CDR2: SGHDT, YYEEEE. The CDR3 has 15 residues. The CDR3, as DNA: TGTGCCAGCAGCTTGAGCGGGGGACCGAACACTGAAGCTTTCTTT. This translates into CASSLSGGPNTEAFF.

The V call is TRBV4-3, the J call TRBJ2-2, with TRBD1 matching over 7 bases. CDR3 length: 16 amino acids. The germline V gene encodes CDR1 LGHNA and CDR2 YSLEER. V shed 1 base, J shed 3 bases, and the junction held 5 bases outside the gene matches. The CDR3 DNA is TGCGCCAGCAGCCAAGGGCCACAGGGGTACACCGGGGAGCTGTTTTTT. Translating it yields CASSQGPQGYTGELFF.

This rearrangement joins TRBV7-2 to TRBJ2-3, with 7 bases that match TRBD2. Unmatched junction bases numbered 6, after V lost 5 bases and J lost 1 base. The CDR3 sequence is 15 residues long. Germline CDR1 is SGHTA and CDR2 is FQGNSA. The CDR3 region has the DNA TGTGCCAGCAGCCCCGGACTAGTAGGCACAGATACGCAGTATTTT. Translation gives CASSPGLVGTDTQYF.

CDR3 DNA sequence: TGTGCCAGCAGCCCCAGACAGGGTAGGACCGGGGAGCTGTTTTTT. Translated: CASSPRQGRTGELFF. The chain has TRBV13 and TRBJ2-2, with 7 bases lining up with TRBD1. V trimming: 5 bases; J trimming: 5 bases; junction bases outside the gene matches: 8. CDR1 is PRHDT and CDR2 is FYEKMQ in the germline V gene (reference sequence). This CDR3 contains 15 residues.

The V gene is TRBV5-5, the J gene TRBJ1-5; TRBD1 matches 10 bases. The germline V gene has CDR1 SGHKS and CDR2 YYEKEE (reference sequence). The CDR3 runs 15 residues. The V gene end was trimmed by 4 bases and the J gene end by 4 bases; junction bases not matched to a gene: 5. CDR3 bases: TGTGCCAGCAGCACCGACAGGGGGCTGAATCAGCCCCAGCATTTT. It yields the protein CASSTDRGLNQPQHF.

The J gene is TRBJ1-3, the V gene TRBV4-3; D unresolved. The germline V gene encodes CDR1 LGHNA and CDR2 YSLEER. The CDR3 sequence is 16 residues long. V gave up 1 base and J gave up 0 bases, with 10 bases separating them. The CDR3 here is CASSQGIQHSGNTIYF. In DNA, the CDR3 is TGCGCCAGCAGCCAAGGAATTCAGCACTCTGGAAACACCATATATTTT.

The table lists this clonotype with a few counts. V and J are TRBV6-5 and TRBJ1-2, with a weak D call TRBD1 (6 bases). This CDR3 spans 15 amino acids. From germline, CDR1 is MNHEY and CDR2 SVGAGI. The ends were cut back, 0 bases at V and 7 bases at J, with 15 bases in the middle. The DNA of the CDR3 is TGTGCCAGCAGTTACTCCATCGGACAGACTCTTGGCTACACCTTC. The encoded protein is CASSYSIGQTLGYTF.

The chain has TRBV18 and TRBJ1-1, with D tentatively TRBD1 (5 bases). V was cut by 3 bases and J by 7 bases, with 18 bases left in between. The V gene's germline CDR1 is KGHSH and CDR2 LQKENI. This CDR3 is 15 amino acids long. The CDR3 nucleotides read TGTGCCAGCTCACCGATGCAGGGAGACGAGGATGAAGCTTTCTTT. Residues: CASSPMQGDEDEAFF.

This clonotype occurred many times. V gene TRBV11-2 combines with J gene TRBJ2-1; unclear D gene. V lost 3 bases to trimming and J lost 8 bases, with 17 bases between them. Germline V lookup: CDR1 SGHAT, CDR2 FQNNGV. CDR3 length: 15 amino acids. The CDR3 DNA follows: TGTGCCAGCAGCTTCAGTAAACACGGGTTGGATGAGCAGTTCTTC. Its protein is CASSFSKHGLDEQFF.

This clonotype was observed a few times. CDR3 coding DNA: TGTGCCAGCAGCTTAGCCCAAACAGATACGCAGTATTTT. It is translated as CASSLAQTDTQYF. The chain uses TRBV7-9 and TRBJ2-3; D not resolved. The CDR3 sequence is 13 residues long. Between the trimmed V and J ends, which lost 0 bases and 3 bases, there was a span of 4 bases. CDR1 and CDR2 from the germline V gene are SEHNR and FQNEAQ (reference sequence). Full variable domain (remainder filled in from reference TRBV7-9 and TRBJ2-3): DTGVSQNPRHKITKRGQNVTFRCDPISEHNRLYWYRQTLGQGPEFLTYFQNEAQLEKSRLLSDRFSAERPKGSFSTLEIQRTEQGDSAMYLCASSLAQTDTQYFGPGTRLTVL.

This clonotype was counted only a few times. This sequence joins TRBV7-9 and TRBJ2-7; D may be TRBD1 or TRBD2 (5 bases each). Trimming removed 5 bases from V and 3 bases from J, with 17 bases in between. This CDR3 region has 15 residues. Germline CDR1 and CDR2: SEHNR and FQNEAQ (reference sequence). CDR3 bases: TGTGCCAGCAGCCCCAGAACGGGACCCGGCTACGAGCAGTACTTC. It encodes CASSPRTGPGYEQYF.

There are a few counts of this clonotype. The rearrangement joins TRBV6-2 or TRBV6-3 to TRBJ1-5; D gene unclear. Between the trimmed V and J ends, which lost 4 bases and 3 bases, there was a span of 10 bases. The CDR3 runs to 14 residues. Germline values: CDR1 MNHEY, CDR2 SVGEGT. This CDR3 is CASSSPGYNQPQHF. The DNA for the CDR3 is TGTGCCAGCAGTTCCCCGGGGTACAATCAGCCCCAGCATTTT.

The chain employs TRBV27 and TRBJ2-2; D possibly corresponds to TRBD1 (5 bases). In germline, CDR1 is MNHEY, CDR2 SMNVEV (reference sequence). This CDR3 is built from 17 residues. V shed 2 bases and J shed 5 bases, with 18 bases lying between them. In DNA, the CDR3 is TGTGCCAGCAGTTTAAAGGGGATCCCCCACTCGACCGGGGAGCTGTTTTTT. Translation gives CASSLKGIPHSTGELFF.

This clonotype was picked up a small number of times. The chain joins TRBV6-5 to TRBJ2-5; 7 bases fit TRBD2. Trimming removed 11 bases from V and 5 bases from J; junction bases left unmatched: 5. This CDR3 contains 11 residues. Germline V CDR1 and CDR2: MNHEY, SVGAGI. CDR3 DNA: TGTGCCGCCGGGAGGATTGAGACCCAGTACTTC. It encodes CAAGRIETQYF.

V usage is TRBV11-1 and J usage is TRBJ2-2; 8 bases map to TRBD2. CDR1 SGHAT and CDR2 FQDESV come from the germline V gene (reference sequence). CDR3 length: 18 residues. The junction had 9 bases not matched to a gene; V was cut back by 1 base and J by 2 bases. The CDR3 bases are TGTGCCAGCAGCTTAGGCCTAGCGGGTCCACCAAACACCGGGGAGCTGTTTTTT. Translation: CASSLGLAGPPNTGELFF.

The chain employs TRBV14 and TRBJ2-2, with D possibly TRBD1 on 6 matching bases. The CDR3 totals 13 residues. The V end was cut by 6 bases, the J end by 4 bases, with 9 bases between. Per the germline V gene, CDR1 is SGHDN and CDR2 is FVKESK. CDR3 bases: TGTGCCAGCAGGCACAGGGTCACCGGGGAGCTGTTTTTT. Translating it yields CASRHRVTGELFF.

The V gene is TRBV2, the J gene TRBJ1-2, with 8 bases fitting TRBD1. V shed 4 bases and J 4 bases; nucleotides not matched to a gene: 5. From germline, CDR1 is SNHLY and CDR2 FYNNEI. The CDR3 is 14 amino acids. DNA for the CDR3: TGTGCCAGCAGTGTTGGACAGGGCATCTATGGCTACACCTTC. Translated, it gives CASSVGQGIYGYTF.

This clonotype was counted only a few times. The rearrangement links TRBV27 to TRBJ1-3; D unresolved. The CDR3 has 13 residues. Per the germline V gene, CDR1 is MNHEY and CDR2 is SMNVEV (reference sequence). Trimming took 6 bases from V and 6 from J, leaving 12 bases between them. The CDR3 nucleotides are TGTGCCAGCAGCCCAGGTCTACCAAACACCATATATTTT. Translating it yields CASSPGLPNTIYF.

In this sample, this clonotype turned up many times. This sequence joins TRBV9 and TRBJ1-2, with 8 bases that match TRBD1. Germline values: CDR1 SGDLS, CDR2 YYNGEE. V gave up 3 bases and J gave up 8 bases; unmatched junction bases: 12. The CDR3 has 15 amino acids. CDR3 protein: CASSAGGPTAMGYTF. The CDR3 bases are TGTGCCAGCAGCGCAGGGGGCCCTACAGCTATGGGCTACACCTTC.

At least ten counts were recorded for this clonotype. The CDR3 DNA reads as TGTGCCAGCAGCCAACAGGGGGCGGGAACTGAAGCTTTCTTT. Translated, it gives CASSQQGAGTEAFF. This chain connects TRBV13 to TRBJ1-1, with TRBD1 identical over 9 bases. Germline CDR1 and CDR2: PRHDT and FYEKMQ (reference sequence). The CDR3 is 14 residues long. J was trimmed by 5 bases and V by 5 bases; bases with no gene match: 6.

This chain links TRBV7-8 with TRBJ2-7, with a tentative D call TRBD1 (5 bases). Germline V gene sequence: CDR1 SGHVS, CDR2 FQNEAQ. V lost 5 bases to trimming and J lost 2 bases, with 13 bases between them. The CDR3 spans 14 residues. The CDR3 region has the DNA TGTGCCAGCAGCCATAGCCAGGGAACCTACGAGCAGTACGTC. Translated, it gives CASSHSQGTYEQYV.

The sample holds a few counts of this clonotype. This chain joins TRBV4-1 and TRBJ2-1, with 8 bases fitting TRBD2. The germline V gene has CDR1 MGHRA and CDR2 YSYEKL. J was trimmed by 8 bases and V by 8 bases; bases with no gene match: 14. This CDR3 contains 15 residues. The CDR3 bases are TGCGCCAGCCGCACCCCAGGACTAGCCCGCCATGAGCAGTTCTTC. This sequence encodes CASRTPGLARHEQFF.